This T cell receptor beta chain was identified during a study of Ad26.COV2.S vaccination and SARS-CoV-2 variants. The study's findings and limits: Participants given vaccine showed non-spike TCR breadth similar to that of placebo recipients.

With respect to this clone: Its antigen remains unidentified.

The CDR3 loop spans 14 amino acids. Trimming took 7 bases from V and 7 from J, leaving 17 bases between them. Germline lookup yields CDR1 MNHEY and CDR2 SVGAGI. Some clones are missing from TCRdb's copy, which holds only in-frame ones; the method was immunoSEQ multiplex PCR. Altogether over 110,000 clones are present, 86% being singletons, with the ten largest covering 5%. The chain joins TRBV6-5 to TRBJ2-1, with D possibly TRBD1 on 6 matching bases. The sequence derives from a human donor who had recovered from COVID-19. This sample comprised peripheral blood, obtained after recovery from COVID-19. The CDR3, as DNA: TGTGCCAGCACCCCTCAGGGGTTACGGAATGAGCAGTTCTTC. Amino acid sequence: CASTPQGLRNEQFF.